This T cell receptor beta chain was identified in a study of OX40 agonist ivuxolimab in advanced cancers. About the research overall: Patients with hepatocellular carcinoma, melanoma, renal cell or head and neck cancer made up the dose-escalation patients. The study, taken as a whole, reports: Some of the lowest clonal expansion was seen in partial responders at 0.1-3.0 mg/kg.

As regards this clone: Antigen specificity is unknown.

Repertoires were generated with immunoSEQ multiplex PCR, while TCRdb's copy carries only in-frame clones and drops some. The sample lists around 110,000 clones, less than 95% occurring once. This clonotype was obtained from an adult with an advanced solid tumor such as melanoma, head and neck, liver or kidney cancer. The sample in question was CD4+ or CD8+ T cells sorted from blood, obtained in a trial of the OX40 agonist ivuxolimab.

The CDR3: CASSPPTGLRTGELFF. CDR3 nucleotide sequence: TGTGCCAGCTCACCCCCGACAGGGCTGCGTACCGGGGAGCTGTTTTTT. The J gene is TRBJ2-2, the V gene TRBV18; the match to TRBD1 covers 7 bases. Germline CDR1 reads KGHSH; CDR2 reads LQKENI. V was pared by 3 bases and J by 5 bases, with 9 bases of the junction left unmatched. The CDR3 runs to 16 residues. The variable domain in full, completed from reference TRBV18 and TRBJ2-2, reads NAGVMQNPRHLVRRRGQEARLRCSPMKGHSHVYWYRQLPEEGLKFMVYLQKENIIDESGMPKERFSAEFPKEGPSILRIQQVVRGDSAAYFCASSPPTGLRTGELFFGEGSRLTVL.